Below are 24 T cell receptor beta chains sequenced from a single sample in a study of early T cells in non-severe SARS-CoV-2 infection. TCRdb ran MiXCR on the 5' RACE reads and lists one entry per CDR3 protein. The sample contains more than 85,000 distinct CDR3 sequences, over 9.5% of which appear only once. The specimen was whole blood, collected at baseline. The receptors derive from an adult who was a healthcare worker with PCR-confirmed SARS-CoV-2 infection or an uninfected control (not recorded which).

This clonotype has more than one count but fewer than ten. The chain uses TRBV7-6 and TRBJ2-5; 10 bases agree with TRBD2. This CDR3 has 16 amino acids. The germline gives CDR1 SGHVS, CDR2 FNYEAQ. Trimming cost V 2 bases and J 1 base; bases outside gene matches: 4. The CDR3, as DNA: TGTGCCAGCAGCTTAAGTCCTAGCGGGGGCCAAGAGACCCAGTACTTC. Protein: CASSLSPSGGQETQYF.

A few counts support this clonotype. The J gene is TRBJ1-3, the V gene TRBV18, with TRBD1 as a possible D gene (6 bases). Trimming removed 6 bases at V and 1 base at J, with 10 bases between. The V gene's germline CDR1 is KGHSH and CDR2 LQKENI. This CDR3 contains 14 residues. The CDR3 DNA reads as TGTGCCAGCTCCGAAGGGGGTTCTGGAAACACCATATATTTT. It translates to CASSEGGSGNTIYF.

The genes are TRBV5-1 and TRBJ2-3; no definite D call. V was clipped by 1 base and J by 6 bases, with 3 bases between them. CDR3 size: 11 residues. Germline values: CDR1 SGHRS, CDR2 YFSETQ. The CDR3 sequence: CASSLWDTQYF. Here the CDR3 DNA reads TGCGCCAGCAGCTTGTGGGATACGCAGTATTTT.

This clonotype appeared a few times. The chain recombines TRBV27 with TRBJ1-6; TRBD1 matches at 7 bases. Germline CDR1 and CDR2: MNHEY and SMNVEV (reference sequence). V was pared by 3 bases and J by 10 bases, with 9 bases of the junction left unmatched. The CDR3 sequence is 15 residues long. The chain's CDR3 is CASSLKGAPRSPLHF. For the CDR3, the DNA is TGTGCCAGCAGTTTGAAGGGGGCCCCTAGGTCACCCCTCCACTTT.

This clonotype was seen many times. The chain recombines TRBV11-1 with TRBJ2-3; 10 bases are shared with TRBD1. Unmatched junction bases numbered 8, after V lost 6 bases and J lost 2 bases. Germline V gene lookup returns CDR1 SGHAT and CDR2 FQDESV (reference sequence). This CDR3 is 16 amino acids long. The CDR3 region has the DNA TGTGCCAGCAGATCTGGGACAGGGGCTCCCACAGATACGCAGTATTTT. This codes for CASRSGTGAPTDTQYF.

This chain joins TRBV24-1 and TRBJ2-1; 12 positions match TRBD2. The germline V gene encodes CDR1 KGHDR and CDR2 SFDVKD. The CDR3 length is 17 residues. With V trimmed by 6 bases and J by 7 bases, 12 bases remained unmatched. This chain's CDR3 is CATSPTGLAGGPNEQFF. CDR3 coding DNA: TGTGCCACCAGTCCGACAGGCCTAGCGGGAGGGCCAAATGAGCAGTTCTTC.

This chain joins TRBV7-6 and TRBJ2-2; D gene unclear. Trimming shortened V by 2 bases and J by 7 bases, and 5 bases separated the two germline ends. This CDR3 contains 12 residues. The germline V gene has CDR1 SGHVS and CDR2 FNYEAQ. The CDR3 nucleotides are TGTGCCAGCAGCTTATCGGTCGGGGAGCTGTTTTTT. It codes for CASSLSVGELFF.

As DNA, the CDR3 is TGTGCCACCAGTGATCCAAGAGGGACGGGAGAGACCCAGTACTTC. The encoded protein is CATSDPRGTGETQYF. V and J are TRBV24-1 and TRBJ2-5, with D perhaps TRBD1 or TRBD2 (5 bases each). CDR3 size: 15 residues. The germline V gene encodes CDR1 KGHDR and CDR2 SFDVKD. With 3 bases removed from V and 4 bases from J, the gap between germline ends came to 14 bases.

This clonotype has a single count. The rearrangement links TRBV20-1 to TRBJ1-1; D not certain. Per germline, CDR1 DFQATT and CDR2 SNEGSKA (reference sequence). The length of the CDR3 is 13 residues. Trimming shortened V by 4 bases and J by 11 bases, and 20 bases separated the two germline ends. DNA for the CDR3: TGCAGTGCTACGTTCTACCGCGGGTCTGGGGCTTTCTTT. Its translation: CSATFYRGSGAFF.

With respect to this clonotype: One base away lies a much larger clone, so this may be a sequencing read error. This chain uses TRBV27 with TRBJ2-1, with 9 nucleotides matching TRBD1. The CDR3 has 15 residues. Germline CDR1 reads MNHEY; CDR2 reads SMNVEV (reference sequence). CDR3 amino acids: CASSSYRGLDNDQFF. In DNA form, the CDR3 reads TGTGCCAGCAGTTCTTACAGGGGGCTGGACAATGACCAGTTCTTC.

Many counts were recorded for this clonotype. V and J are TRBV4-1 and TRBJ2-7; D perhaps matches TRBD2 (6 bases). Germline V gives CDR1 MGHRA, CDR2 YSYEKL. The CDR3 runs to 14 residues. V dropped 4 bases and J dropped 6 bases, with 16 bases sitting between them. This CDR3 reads CASSPEGRLGEQYF. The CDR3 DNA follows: TGCGCCAGCAGCCCGGAGGGCCGGCTGGGCGAGCAGTACTTC.

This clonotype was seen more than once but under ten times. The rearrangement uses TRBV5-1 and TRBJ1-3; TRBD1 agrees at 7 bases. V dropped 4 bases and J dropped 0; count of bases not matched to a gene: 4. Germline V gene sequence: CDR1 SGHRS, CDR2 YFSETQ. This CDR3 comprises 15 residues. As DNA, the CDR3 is TGCGCCAGCAGCACCGGGACAGCCTCTGGAAACACCATATATTTT. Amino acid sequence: CASSTGTASGNTIYF.

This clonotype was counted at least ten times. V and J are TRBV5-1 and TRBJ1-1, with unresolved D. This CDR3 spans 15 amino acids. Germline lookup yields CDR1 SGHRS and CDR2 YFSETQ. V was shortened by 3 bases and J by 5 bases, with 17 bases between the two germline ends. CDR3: CASSSQKAIRTEAFF. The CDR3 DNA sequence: TGCGCCAGCAGCTCCCAAAAAGCGATAAGGACTGAAGCTTTCTTT.

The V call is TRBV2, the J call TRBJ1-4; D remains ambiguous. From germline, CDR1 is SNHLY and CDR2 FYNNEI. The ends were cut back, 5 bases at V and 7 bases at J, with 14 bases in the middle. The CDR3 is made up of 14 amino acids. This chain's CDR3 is CASSPLYSGEKLFF. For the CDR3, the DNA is TGTGCCAGCAGTCCCCTATATTCGGGTGAAAAACTGTTTTTT.

CDR3 coding DNA: TGTGCCAGCAGTCCAGGGGTAGATACGCAGTATTTT. Translated, it gives CASSPGVDTQYF. This chain joins TRBV27 and TRBJ2-3, with TRBD1 as a possible D gene (6 bases). CDR1 and CDR2 (germline): MNHEY, SMNVEV (reference sequence). V shed 5 bases and J shed 5 bases, with 8 bases lying between them. This CDR3 has 12 residues.

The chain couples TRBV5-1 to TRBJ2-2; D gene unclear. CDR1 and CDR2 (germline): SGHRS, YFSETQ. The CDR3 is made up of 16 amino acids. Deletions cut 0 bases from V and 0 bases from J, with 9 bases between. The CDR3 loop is CASSLAVTANTGELFF. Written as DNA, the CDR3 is TGCGCCAGCAGCTTGGCCGTCACAGCGAACACCGGGGAGCTGTTTTTT.

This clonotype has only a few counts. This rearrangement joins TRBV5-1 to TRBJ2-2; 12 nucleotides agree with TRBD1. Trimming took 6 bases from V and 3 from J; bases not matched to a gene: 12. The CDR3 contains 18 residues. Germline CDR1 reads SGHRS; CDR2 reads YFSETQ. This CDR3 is CASNPHRDRGLYTGELFF. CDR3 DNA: TGCGCCAGCAACCCCCACCGGGACAGGGGGCTGTACACCGGGGAGCTGTTTTTT. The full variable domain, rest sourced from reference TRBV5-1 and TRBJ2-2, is KAGVTQTPRYLIKTRGQQVTLSCSPISGHRSVSWYQQTPGQGLQFLFEYFSETQRNKGNFPGRFSGRQFSNSRSEMNVSTLELGDSALYLCASNPHRDRGLYTGELFFGEGSRLTVL.

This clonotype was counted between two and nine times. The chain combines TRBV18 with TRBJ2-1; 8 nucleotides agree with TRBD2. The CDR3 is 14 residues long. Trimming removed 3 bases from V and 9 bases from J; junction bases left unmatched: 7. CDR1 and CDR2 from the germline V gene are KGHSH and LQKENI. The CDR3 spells CASSPETSDPEQFF. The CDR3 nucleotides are TGTGCCAGCTCACCCGAGACTAGCGACCCTGAGCAGTTCTTC.

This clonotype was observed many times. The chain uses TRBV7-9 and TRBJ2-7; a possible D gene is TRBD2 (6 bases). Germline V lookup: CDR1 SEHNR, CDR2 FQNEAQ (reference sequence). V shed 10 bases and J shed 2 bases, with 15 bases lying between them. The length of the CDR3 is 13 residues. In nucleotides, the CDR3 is TGTGCCACCTCAGGGAGGTTAGCCTACGAGCAGTACTTC. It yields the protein CATSGRLAYEQYF.

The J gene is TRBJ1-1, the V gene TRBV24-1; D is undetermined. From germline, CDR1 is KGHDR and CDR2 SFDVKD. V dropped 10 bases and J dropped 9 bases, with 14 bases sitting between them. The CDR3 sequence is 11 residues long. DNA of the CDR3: TGTGCCACTTACGCGGAACAGCAAGCTTTCTTT. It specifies CATYAEQQAFF.

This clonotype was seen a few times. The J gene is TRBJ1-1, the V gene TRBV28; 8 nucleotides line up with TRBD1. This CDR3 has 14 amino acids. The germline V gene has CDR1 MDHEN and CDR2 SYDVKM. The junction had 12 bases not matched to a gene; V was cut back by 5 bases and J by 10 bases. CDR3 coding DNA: TGTGCCAGCAGTGTCCCCGGGACAGGTCATCGAGCTTTCTTT. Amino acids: CASSVPGTGHRAFF.

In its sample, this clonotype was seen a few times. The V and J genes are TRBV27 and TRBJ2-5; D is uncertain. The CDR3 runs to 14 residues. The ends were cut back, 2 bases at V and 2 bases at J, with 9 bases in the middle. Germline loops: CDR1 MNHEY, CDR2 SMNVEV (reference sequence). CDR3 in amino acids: CASSLKGRQETQYF. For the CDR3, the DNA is TGTGCCAGCAGTTTAAAGGGCAGACAAGAGACCCAGTACTTC.

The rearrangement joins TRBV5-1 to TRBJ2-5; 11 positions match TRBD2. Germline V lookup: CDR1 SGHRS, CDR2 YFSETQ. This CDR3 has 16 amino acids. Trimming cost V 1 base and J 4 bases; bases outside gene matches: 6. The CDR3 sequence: CASSLTLAGVGETQYF. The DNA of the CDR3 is TGCGCCAGCAGCTTGACACTAGCGGGAGTAGGAGAGACCCAGTACTTC.

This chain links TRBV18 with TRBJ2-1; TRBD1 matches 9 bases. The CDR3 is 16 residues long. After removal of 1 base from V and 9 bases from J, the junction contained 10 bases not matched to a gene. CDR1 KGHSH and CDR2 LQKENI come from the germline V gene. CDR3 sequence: CASSPLSGQGFGEQFF. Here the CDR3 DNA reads TGTGCCAGCTCACCACTCTCGGGACAGGGATTTGGTGAGCAGTTCTTC.